The source of this TCR beta chain is a study of T cell changes during pregnancy in multiple sclerosis. Clones were read by immunoSEQ multiplex PCR, and TCRdb kept only the in-frame ones, dropping some. The sample lists 32,000 or so clones, 89% occurring once. The ends were cut back, 3 bases at V and 0 bases at J, with 9 bases in the middle. Germline V gives CDR1 ENHRY, CDR2 SYGVKD. CDR3 length equals 15 residues. The rearrangement uses TRBV10-3 and TRBJ1-5; D unclear. Sequences were derived from CD8+ T cells from peripheral blood mononuclear cells, sampled in the second trimester of pregnancy. The TCR was taken from a female donor with multiple sclerosis, enrolled in a pregnancy study. The DNA for the CDR3 is TGTGCCATCAGTGACGGAGGCAGTAGCAATCAGCCCCAGCATTTT. Amino acids: CAISDGGSSNQPQHF.